This is a list of T cell receptor beta chains from one sample in a study of CD4 T cells in relation to SARS-CoV-2 and coronaviruses. These TCRs are of unknown antigen specificity. Repertoires were generated with immunoSEQ multiplex PCR, while TCRdb's copy carries only in-frame clones and drops some. Of some 16,000 clones in the sample, roughly 85% were seen once. Sequencing was done on a sample of CD4+ T cells from PBMCs, cultured in vitro. The receptors derive from a human donor in good health. CDR3s include the opening cysteine and the closing phenylalanine or tryptophan. D genes are given only for firm matches. Not every row has a clone size; where given, it reads once, few, many or a size class.

v_call,clone_size,d_call,j_call,cdr3_nt,cdr3_aa
TRBV28,NA,NA,TRBJ1-1,TGTGCCAGCAGTGCGTTAATTCGGGGCAAAGCTTTCTTT,CASSALIRGKAFF
TRBV7-3,NA,TRBD2,TRBJ2-2,TGTGCCAGCAGCTTAACTCGGGTTGCGGGAGCGAACACCGGGGAGCTGTTTTTT,CASSLTRVAGANTGELFF
TRBV27,once,NA,TRBJ1-1,TGTGCCAGCAGTTTTAGGCACACGAACACTGAAGCTTTCTTT,CASSFRHTNTEAFF
TRBV6-1,NA,NA,TRBJ2-1,TGTGCCAGCAGTTATCGGGGTTACAATGAGCAGTTCTTC,CASSYRGYNEQFF
TRBV9,NA,NA,TRBJ2-7,TGTGCCAGCAGCGTAGGCTGGGAAAGCTCCTACGAGCAGTACTTC,CASSVGWESSYEQYF
TRBV30,NA,TRBD1,TRBJ1-1,TGTGCCTGGAGTTTTAGGGGGCGGACTGAAGCTTTCTTT,CAWSFRGRTEAFF
TRBV5-1,NA,TRBD2,TRBJ2-2,TGCGCCAGCAGCCCCAGGACTAGCGGGAGGGGGCGTCGGGAGCTGTTTTTT,CASSPRTSGRGRRELFF
TRBV7-7,NA,NA,TRBJ2-2,TGTGCCAGCAGCCCCCCACCCACGGGTCACTACACCGGGGAGCTGTTTTTT,CASSPPPTGHYTGELFF
TRBV13,few,TRBD1,TRBJ1-2,TGTGCCAGCAGCTCTGGGACAGGGGGCTATGGCTACACCTTC,CASSSGTGGYGYTF
TRBV24-1,NA,NA,TRBJ1-1,TGTGCCACCAGTGAAGGGGTTGGGACTGAAGCTTTCTTT,CATSEGVGTEAFF
TRBV28,NA,NA,TRBJ1-1,TGTGCCACCACAGGGACGACAGCAGGCAGAGACACTGAAGCTTTCTTT,CATTGTTAGRDTEAFF
TRBV21-1,NA,NA,TRBJ2-7,TGTGCCAGCAGCAAAGTGGGTCCGGGACAGGGTCCCAACGAGCAGTACTTC,CASSKVGPGQGPNEQYF
TRBV5-1,NA,NA,TRBJ1-1,TGCGCCAGCAGCCCACCCCGGGACCACACTGAAGCTTTCTTT,CASSPPRDHTEAFF
TRBV6-5,NA,NA,TRBJ1-1,TGTGCCAGCAGTTACTCGGAAAGGGCTCACACTGAAGCTTTCTTT,CASSYSERAHTEAFF
TRBV7-3,NA,NA,TRBJ1-1,TGTGCCAGCAGCTCCCCCGGGAACACTGAAGCTTTCTTT,CASSSPGNTEAFF
TRBV5-1,NA,NA,TRBJ2-7,TGCGCCAGCAGCTTGGAGTACGAGCAGTACTTC,CASSLEYEQYF
TRBV28,NA,NA,TRBJ1-1,TGTGCCAGCAGTCCGCAGACAGGCTTAGGGTGGACTGAAGCTTTCTTT,CASSPQTGLGWTEAFF
TRBV4-1,few,NA,TRBJ1-1,TGCGCCAGCAGCCAAGGTCAATTAAGGAACACTGAAGCTTTCTTT,CASSQGQLRNTEAFF
TRBV6-5,NA,TRBD1,TRBJ2-2,TGTGCCAGCACAGACAGGGGATACACCGGGGAGCTGTTTTTT,CASTDRGYTGELFF
TRBV2,few,NA,TRBJ1-3,TGTGCCAGCAGGGGGGACCGAGTCTCTGGAAACACCATATATTTT,CASRGDRVSGNTIYF
TRBV19,NA,TRBD1,TRBJ2-3,TGTGCCAGTAGCCTCGGACAGGGGGCCTCAGATACGCAGTATTTT,CASSLGQGASDTQYF
TRBV28,NA,NA,TRBJ1-2,TGTGCCAGCAGGACGGAAACTAACTATGGCTACACCTTC,CASRTETNYGYTF
TRBV6-5,NA,NA,TRBJ1-2,TGTGCCAGCAGTTTCCAGGTGTCCGATGGCTACACCTTC,CASSFQVSDGYTF
TRBV28,NA,NA,TRBJ2-7,TGTGCCAGCAGTTTATCCGGGGTTTGGGGCTACGAGCAGTACTTC,CASSLSGVWGYEQYF
TRBV28,NA,TRBD2,TRBJ2-1,TGTGCCAGCAGAGCGGGATCGGGGAATGAGCAGTTCTTC,CASRAGSGNEQFF
TRBV7-3,NA,TRBD2,TRBJ2-1,TGTGCCAGCAGCGAATCCCCGGGACTAGCGGGAAATGAGCAGTTCTTC,CASSESPGLAGNEQFF
TRBV19,NA,NA,TRBJ2-1,TGTGCCAGTAGTATGAGGTACAATGAGCAGTTCTTC,CASSMRYNEQFF
TRBV27,NA,NA,TRBJ2-4,TGTGCCAGCAGTTCATGGGACGGGGTTAACATTCAGTACTTC,CASSSWDGVNIQYF
TRBV7-3,NA,TRBD2,TRBJ2-1,TGTGCCAGCAGCTTACTTGGCGGGGGGCATGAGCAGTTCTTC,CASSLLGGGHEQFF
TRBV5-1,NA,NA,TRBJ2-3,TGCGCCAGCAGCTTGGCTACTACCAACACAGATACGCAGTATTTT,CASSLATTNTDTQYF
TRBV5-1,NA,TRBD1,TRBJ1-1,TGCGCCAGCAGCTTATGGACAGGGGAGAGGAACACTGAAGCTTTCTTT,CASSLWTGERNTEAFF
TRBV19,NA,NA,TRBJ1-2,TGTGCCAGTAGTATTAAAGGCGCGATCGTAGGGGGCTACACCTTC,CASSIKGAIVGGYTF
TRBV5-1,NA,NA,TRBJ1-1,TGCGCCAGCAGCTTGGCACAAACTAACACTGAAGCTTTCTTT,CASSLAQTNTEAFF
TRBV11-2,few,NA,TRBJ2-1,TGTGCCAGCAGCTTAGATATCCGCCGTGAGCAGTTCTTC,CASSLDIRREQFF
TRBV7-9,NA,NA,TRBJ2-3,TGTGCCAGCAGCCAAAGTAGGGGAATAGATACGCAGTATTTT,CASSQSRGIDTQYF
TRBV3-1/TRBV3-2,NA,TRBD2,TRBJ2-7,TGTGCCAGCAGCCAAGGACTAGCGGGAGTGTACGAGCAGTACTTC,CASSQGLAGVYEQYF
TRBV7-9,once,TRBD2,TRBJ2-3,TGTGCCAGCGGACTAGCGGGAGGGACAGATACGCAGTATTTT,CASGLAGGTDTQYF
TRBV4-1,NA,TRBD1,TRBJ2-2,TGCGCCAGCAGCCAATGGGACAGGGATACCGGGGAGCTGTTTTTT,CASSQWDRDTGELFF
TRBV9,once,TRBD2,TRBJ2-3,TGTGCCAGCAGCGTCACCAATAGCGGGAGGGGTACAGATACGCAGTATTTT,CASSVTNSGRGTDTQYF
TRBV5-1,NA,TRBD1,TRBJ2-6,TGCGCCAGCAGCTCTGACAGGGTTGGGGCCAACGTCCTGACTTTC,CASSSDRVGANVLTF
TRBV14,NA,NA,TRBJ1-1,TGTGCCAGCAGCCAAGAGTCTGGAAGGGGAATCGCTGAAGCTTTCTTT,CASSQESGRGIAEAFF
TRBV30,NA,NA,TRBJ1-1,TGTGCCTGGAGTGTAGGCAGGTTGAACACTGAAGCTTTCTTT,CAWSVGRLNTEAFF
TRBV9,NA,TRBD2,TRBJ2-1,TGTGCCAGCAGCGTAGGGCTAGCGGGCTACAATGAGCAGTTCTTC,CASSVGLAGYNEQFF
TRBV24-1,NA,TRBD2,TRBJ2-5,TGTGCCACCAGTGCGGCGGGGGTGGGAGAGACCCAGTACTTC,CATSAAGVGETQYF
TRBV7-8,NA,TRBD2,TRBJ2-3,TGTGCCAGCAGCTTAGTTTTAACTAGCGGGAGGACAGATACGCAGTATTTT,CASSLVLTSGRTDTQYF
TRBV2,NA,TRBD2,TRBJ2-3,TGTGCCAGCAGCGGGGGGGGTTCTGGCACAGATACGCAGTATTTT,CASSGGGSGTDTQYF
TRBV20-1,few,NA,TRBJ1-1,TGCAGTGCTACTGAGTTGGCAGGGATGAACACTGAAGCTTTCTTT,CSATELAGMNTEAFF
TRBV6-2/TRBV6-3,NA,NA,TRBJ2-6,TGTGCCAGCAGTCCCACCTTAGCGAGTACTGGGGCCAACGTCCTGACTTTC,CASSPTLASTGANVLTF
TRBV3-1/TRBV3-2,NA,TRBD1,TRBJ1-2,TGTGCCAGCAGCTTTCCGGACAGGGGTGGCTACACCTTC,CASSFPDRGGYTF
TRBV11-2,NA,TRBD2,TRBJ2-3,TGTGCCAGCAGTCTAGCGGGGCACGTAGATACGCAGTATTTT,CASSLAGHVDTQYF
TRBV21-1,NA,NA,TRBJ2-7,TGTGCCAGCAGCAAACACAAACCAACCACAGGGTGGATAAGATCCTACGAGCAGTACTTC,CASSKHKPTTGWIRSYEQYF
TRBV6-5,NA,TRBD1,TRBJ2-7,TGTGCCAGCAGTTACTCGACCGGGACAGGAGGCTACGAGCAGTACTTC,CASSYSTGTGGYEQYF
TRBV5-1,few,NA,TRBJ2-3,TGCGCCAGCAGTCCTGACGCTGGTCGGCCAGATACGCAGTATTTT,CASSPDAGRPDTQYF
TRBV3-1/TRBV3-2,NA,NA,TRBJ2-2,TGTGCCAGCAGCCTGGGGACACCCACCGGGGAGCTGTTTTTT,CASSLGTPTGELFF
TRBV7-2,NA,NA,TRBJ1-1,TGTGCCAGCAGCTTAAGACAGAACACTGAAGCTTTCTTT,CASSLRQNTEAFF